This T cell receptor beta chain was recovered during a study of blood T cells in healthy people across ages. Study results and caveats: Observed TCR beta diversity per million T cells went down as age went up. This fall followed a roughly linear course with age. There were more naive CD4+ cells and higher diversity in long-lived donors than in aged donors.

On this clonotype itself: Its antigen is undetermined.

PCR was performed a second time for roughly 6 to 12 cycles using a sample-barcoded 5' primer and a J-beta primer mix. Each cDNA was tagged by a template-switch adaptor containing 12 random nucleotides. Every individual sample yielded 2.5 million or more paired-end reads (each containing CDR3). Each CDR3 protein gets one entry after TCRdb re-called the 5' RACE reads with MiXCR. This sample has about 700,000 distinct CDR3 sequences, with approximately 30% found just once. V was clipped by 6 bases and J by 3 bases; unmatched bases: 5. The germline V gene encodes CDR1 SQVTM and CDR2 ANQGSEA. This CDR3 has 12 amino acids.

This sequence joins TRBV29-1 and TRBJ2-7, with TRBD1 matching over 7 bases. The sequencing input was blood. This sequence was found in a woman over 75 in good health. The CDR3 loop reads CSVIRTGYEQYF. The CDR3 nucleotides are TGCAGCGTAATTAGGACAGGCTACGAGCAGTACTTC.